This T cell receptor beta chain was profiled in a study of T-cell reconstitution after alpha-beta-depleted transplantation in children. This clonotype turned up a few times. As yet, its antigen is unknown. Researchers prepared the TCRbeta library using unique molecular identifiers, the study reports. TCRdb passed the PCR reads through MiXCR, listing each CDR3 protein once. Of around 440,000 distinct CDR3 sequences in the sample, 8% to 11% were seen once. Findings and limits, study-wide: Fresh T-cell production supplied most of the T-cell counts and diversity seen one year after transplant. Some patients showed high day-60 TCRbeta diversity, which derived from surviving recipient T cells and thymic progenitors. There were reportedly several hundred expanded graft clones from which alpha-beta T cells came about two months after transplant.

The specimen comprised PBMCs, sampled before TCRalphabeta/CD19-depleted stem cell transplant. The TCR sequence derives from a child aged 2 to 15 with inherited bone marrow failure, due to receive a stem cell transplant.

DNA of the CDR3: TGTGCCAGCAGCTTAGTGGCGGGGGGCGTAGGTGGCTACACCTTC. This sequence encodes CASSLVAGGVGGYTF. The chain has TRBV7-2 and TRBJ1-2; TRBD1 is a possible D gene (6 bases). This CDR3 comprises 15 residues. Germline V gives CDR1 SGHTA, CDR2 FQGNSA. Deletions cut 1 base from V and 7 bases from J, with 16 bases between. The variable domain in full, with the rest retrieved from reference TRBV7-2 and TRBJ1-2, is GAGVSQSPSNKVTEKGKDVELRCDPISGHTALYWYRQSLGQGLEFLIYFQGNSAPDKSGLPSDRFSAERTGGSVSTLTIQRTQQEDSAVYLCASSLVAGGVGGYTFGSGTRLTVV.